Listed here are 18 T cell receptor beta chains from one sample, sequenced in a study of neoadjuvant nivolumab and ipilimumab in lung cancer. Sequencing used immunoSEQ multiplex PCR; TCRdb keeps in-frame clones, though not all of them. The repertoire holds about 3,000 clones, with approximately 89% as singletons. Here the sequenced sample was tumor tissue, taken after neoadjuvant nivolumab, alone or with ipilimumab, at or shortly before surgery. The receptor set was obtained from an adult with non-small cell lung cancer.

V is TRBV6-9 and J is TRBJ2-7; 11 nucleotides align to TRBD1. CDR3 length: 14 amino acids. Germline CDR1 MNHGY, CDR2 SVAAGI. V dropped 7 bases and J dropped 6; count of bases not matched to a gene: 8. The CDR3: CASTRDRGTTEQYF. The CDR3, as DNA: TGTGCCAGCACTCGGGACAGGGGGACCACCGAGCAGTACTTC.

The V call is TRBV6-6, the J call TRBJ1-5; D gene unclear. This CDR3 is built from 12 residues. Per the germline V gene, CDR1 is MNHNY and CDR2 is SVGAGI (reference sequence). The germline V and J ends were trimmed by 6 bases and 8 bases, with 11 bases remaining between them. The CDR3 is CASSPALEPQHF. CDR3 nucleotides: TGTGCCAGCAGCCCCGCTCTTGAGCCCCAGCATTTT.

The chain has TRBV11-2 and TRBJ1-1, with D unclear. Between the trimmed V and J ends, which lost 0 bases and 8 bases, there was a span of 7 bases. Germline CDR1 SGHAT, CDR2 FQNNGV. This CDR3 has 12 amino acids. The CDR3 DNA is TGTGCCAGCAGCTTAGATCTGCAGGAAGCTTTCTTT. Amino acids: CASSLDLQEAFF.

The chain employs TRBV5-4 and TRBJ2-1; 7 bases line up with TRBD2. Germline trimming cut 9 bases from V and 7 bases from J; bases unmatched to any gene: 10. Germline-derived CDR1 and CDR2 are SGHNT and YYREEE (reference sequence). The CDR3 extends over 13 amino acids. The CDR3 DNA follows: TGTGCCATCCCCTCGATCGGGAGGAATGAGCAGTTCTTC. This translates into CAIPSIGRNEQFF.

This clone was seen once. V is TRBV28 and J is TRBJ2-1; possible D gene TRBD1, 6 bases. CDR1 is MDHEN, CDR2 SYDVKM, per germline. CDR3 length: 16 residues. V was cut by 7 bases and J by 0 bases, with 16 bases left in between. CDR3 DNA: TGTGCCAGCACGACAGGACAATTCAGCTCCTACAATGAGCAGTTCTTC. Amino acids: CASTTGQFSSYNEQFF.

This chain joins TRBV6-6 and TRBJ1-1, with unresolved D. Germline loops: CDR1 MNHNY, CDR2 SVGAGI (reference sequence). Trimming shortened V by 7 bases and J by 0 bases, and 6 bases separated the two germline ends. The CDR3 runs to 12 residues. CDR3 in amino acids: CASTAVNTEAFF. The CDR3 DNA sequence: TGTGCCAGCACGGCAGTGAACACTGAAGCTTTCTTT.

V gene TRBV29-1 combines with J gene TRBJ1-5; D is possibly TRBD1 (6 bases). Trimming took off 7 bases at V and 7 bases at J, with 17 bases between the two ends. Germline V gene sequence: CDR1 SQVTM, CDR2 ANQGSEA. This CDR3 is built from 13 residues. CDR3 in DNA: TGCAGCGCAACCACAGGGACGGAGCAGCCCCAGCATTTT. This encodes CSATTGTEQPQHF.

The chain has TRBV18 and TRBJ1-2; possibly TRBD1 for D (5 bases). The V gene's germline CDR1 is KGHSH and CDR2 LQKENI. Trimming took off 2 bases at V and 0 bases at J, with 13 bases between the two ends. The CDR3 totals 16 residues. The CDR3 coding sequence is TGTGCCAGCTCACCAGCGTACGACAGTTCTAACTATGGCTACACCTTC. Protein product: CASSPAYDSSNYGYTF.

As DNA, the CDR3 is TGTGCCAGCAGAAGGGATTATGCCGGGGAGCTGTTTTTT. Its protein product is CASRRDYAGELFF. This chain connects TRBV6-1 to TRBJ2-2; no clear D. With 6 bases removed from V and 6 bases from J, the gap between germline ends came to 11 bases. This CDR3 comprises 13 residues. Germline CDR1 and CDR2: MNHNS and SASEGT.

The CDR3 sequence: CAWISTGHTEAFF. CDR3 in DNA: TGTGCCTGGATCTCGACAGGGCACACTGAAGCTTTCTTT. The rearrangement links TRBV30 to TRBJ1-1, with 7 bases identical to TRBD1. CDR1 GTSNPN and CDR2 SVGIG come from the germline V gene (reference sequence). Trimming took 4 bases from V and 3 from J; bases not matched to a gene: 5. The length of the CDR3 is 13 residues.

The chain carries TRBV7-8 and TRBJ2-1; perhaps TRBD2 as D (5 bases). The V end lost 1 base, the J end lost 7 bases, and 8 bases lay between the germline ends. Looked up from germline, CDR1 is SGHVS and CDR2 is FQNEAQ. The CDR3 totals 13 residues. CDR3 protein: CASSLGLANEQFF. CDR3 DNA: TGTGCCAGCAGCTTAGGGCTAGCAAATGAGCAGTTCTTC.

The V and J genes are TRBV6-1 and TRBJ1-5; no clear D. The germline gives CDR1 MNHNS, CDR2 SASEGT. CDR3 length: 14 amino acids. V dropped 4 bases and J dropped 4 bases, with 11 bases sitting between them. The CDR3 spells CASSVWVGNQPQHF. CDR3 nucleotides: TGTGCCAGCAGTGTCTGGGTAGGGAATCAGCCCCAGCATTTT.

CDR3 DNA sequence: TGTGCCAGCTCCAGTTGGGGGGTAGGGGCAAACCAAGAGACCCAGTACTTC. Translated: CASSSWGVGANQETQYF. This sequence joins TRBV11-2 and TRBJ2-5; a weak D match, TRBD2 (6 bases). V lost 8 bases, J lost 0 bases, and 22 bases lay in between. Germline V gives CDR1 SGHAT, CDR2 FQNNGV. This CDR3 is built from 17 residues.

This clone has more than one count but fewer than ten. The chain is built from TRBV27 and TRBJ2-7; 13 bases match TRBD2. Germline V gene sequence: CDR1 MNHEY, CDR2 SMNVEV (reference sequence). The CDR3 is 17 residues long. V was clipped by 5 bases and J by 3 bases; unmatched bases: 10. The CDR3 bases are TGTGCCAGCAGTCCCACTAGCGGGGGGGCGGACAGCTACGAGCAGTACTTC. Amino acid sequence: CASSPTSGGADSYEQYF.

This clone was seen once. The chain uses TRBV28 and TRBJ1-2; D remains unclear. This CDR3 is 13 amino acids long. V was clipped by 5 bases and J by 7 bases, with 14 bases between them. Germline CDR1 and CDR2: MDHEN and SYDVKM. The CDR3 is CASSLLLEGGYTF. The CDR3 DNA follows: TGTGCCAGCAGTCTACTTTTAGAAGGTGGCTACACCTTC.

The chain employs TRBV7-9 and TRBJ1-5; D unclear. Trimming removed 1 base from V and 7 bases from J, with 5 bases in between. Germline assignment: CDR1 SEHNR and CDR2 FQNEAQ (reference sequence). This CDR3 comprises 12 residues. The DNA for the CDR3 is TGTGCCAGCAGCTTAGAGGGCCAGCCCCAGCATTTT. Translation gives CASSLEGQPQHF.

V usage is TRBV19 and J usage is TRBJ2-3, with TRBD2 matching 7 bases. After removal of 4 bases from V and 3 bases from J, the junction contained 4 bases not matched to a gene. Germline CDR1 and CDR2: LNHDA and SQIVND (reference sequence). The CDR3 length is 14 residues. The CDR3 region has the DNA TGTGCCAGTAGTACCGGGGGGAGGACAGATACGCAGTATTTT. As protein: CASSTGGRTDTQYF.

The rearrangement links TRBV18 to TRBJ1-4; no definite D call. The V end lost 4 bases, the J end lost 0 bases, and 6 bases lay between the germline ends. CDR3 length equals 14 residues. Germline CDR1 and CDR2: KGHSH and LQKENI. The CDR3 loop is CASSRDSTNEKLFF. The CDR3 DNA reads TGTGCCAGCTCACGGGATTCAACTAATGAAAAACTGTTTTTT.